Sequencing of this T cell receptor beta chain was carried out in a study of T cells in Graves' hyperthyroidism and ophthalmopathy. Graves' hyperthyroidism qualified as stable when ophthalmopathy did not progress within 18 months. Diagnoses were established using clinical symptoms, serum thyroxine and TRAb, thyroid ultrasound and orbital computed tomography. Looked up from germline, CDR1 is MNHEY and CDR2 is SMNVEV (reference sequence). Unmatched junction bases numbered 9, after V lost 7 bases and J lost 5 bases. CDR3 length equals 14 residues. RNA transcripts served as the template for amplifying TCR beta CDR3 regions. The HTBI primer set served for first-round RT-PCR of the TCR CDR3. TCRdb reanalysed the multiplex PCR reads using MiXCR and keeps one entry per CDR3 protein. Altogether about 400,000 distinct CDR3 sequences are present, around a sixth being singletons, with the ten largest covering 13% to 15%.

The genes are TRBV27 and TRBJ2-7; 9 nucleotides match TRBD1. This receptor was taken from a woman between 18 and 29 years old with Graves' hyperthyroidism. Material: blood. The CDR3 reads CASKSGTGLNEQYF. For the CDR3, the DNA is TGTGCCAGCAAATCCGGGACAGGGTTGAACGAGCAGTACTTC.